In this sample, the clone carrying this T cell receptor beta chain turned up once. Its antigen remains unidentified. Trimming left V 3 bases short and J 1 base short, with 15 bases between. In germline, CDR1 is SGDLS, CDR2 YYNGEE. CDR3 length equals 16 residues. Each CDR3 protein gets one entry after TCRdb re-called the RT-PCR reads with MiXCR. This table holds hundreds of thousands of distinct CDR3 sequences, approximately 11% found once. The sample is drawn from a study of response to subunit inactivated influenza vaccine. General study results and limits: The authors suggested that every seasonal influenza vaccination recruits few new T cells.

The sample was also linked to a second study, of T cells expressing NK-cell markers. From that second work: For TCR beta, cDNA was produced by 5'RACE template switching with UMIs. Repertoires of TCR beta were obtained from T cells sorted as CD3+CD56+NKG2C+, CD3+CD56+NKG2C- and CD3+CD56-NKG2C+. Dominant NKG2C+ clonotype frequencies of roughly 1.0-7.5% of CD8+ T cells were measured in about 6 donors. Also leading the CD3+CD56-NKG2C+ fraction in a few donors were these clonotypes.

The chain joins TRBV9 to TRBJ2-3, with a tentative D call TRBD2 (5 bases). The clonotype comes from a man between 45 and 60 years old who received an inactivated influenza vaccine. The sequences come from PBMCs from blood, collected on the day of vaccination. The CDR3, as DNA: TGTGCCAGCAGCGACGAAGCGGCCCGTCGCACAGATACGCAGTATTTT. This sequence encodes CASSDEAARRTDTQYF.